The clone carrying this T cell receptor (beta chain) was picked up a small number of times. What it binds is not known. CDR1 and CDR2 (germline): SNHLY, FYNNEI. V was pared by 2 bases and J by 5 bases, with 5 bases of the junction left unmatched. The CDR3 runs to 14 residues. This entry belongs to a study of OX40 agonist ivuxolimab in advanced cancers. Overall study context: Patients were roughly 87% male with ages roughly 23 to 79, mean roughly 64. The study, taken as a whole, reports: Which antigen the expanded peripheral T cells recognized is unknown.

The data were produced by immunoSEQ multiplex PCR, yet TCRdb's version contains in-frame clones alone and is incomplete. The table includes around 70,000 clones, approximately 82% detected once. The sequencing here drew on CD4+ or CD8+ T cells sorted from blood, taken in a trial of the OX40 agonist ivuxolimab. The clonotype was recovered from an adult with an advanced solid tumor such as melanoma, head and neck, liver or kidney cancer. The chain recombines TRBV2 with TRBJ1-2, with 7 bases lining up with TRBD1. The CDR3, as DNA: TGTGCCAGCAGTGAAAGGGGGACAGTATATGGCTACACCTTC. As protein: CASSERGTVYGYTF.